The 30 T cell receptor beta chains below come from one sample, sequenced in a study of T cell clonality in common variable immunodeficiency. Study-level points and caveats: Fewer deletions and N-nucleotide insertions were reportedly seen in common variable immunodeficiency TCR beta sequences.

These TCRs' antigens remain unknown. TCRdb's copy holds only in-frame clones and misses some; the assay was immunoSEQ multiplex PCR. This sample carries under 25,000 clones, none of them present only once. The sequencing sample was made of peripheral blood mononuclear cells. These receptors were obtained from a human donor with common variable immunodeficiency.

This clone has a handful of counts. The covered CDR3 bases are TGTGCCAGCTCACCACAGGGGGTTATTGGTGAG. It encodes CASSPQGVIGE. The entire CDR3 protein is CASSPQGVIGEQFF. The chain couples TRBV18 to TRBJ2-1, with D maybe TRBD1 (6 bases). The CDR3 extends 3 residues past the end of the read, so its final part is completed from the germline J gene. The V gene's germline CDR1 is KGHSH and CDR2 LQKENI. V gave up 1 base and J gave up 9 bases, with 13 bases separating them. The length of the CDR3 is 14 residues.

For this clone: The sequenced fragment ends 3 residues before the CDR3 boundary, so the rest is inferred from the germline J gene. The rearrangement uses TRBV20-1 and TRBJ2-5; TRBD1 matches at 8 bases. Unmatched junction bases numbered 9, after V lost 5 bases and J lost 1 base. The CDR3 runs to 15 residues. The V gene's germline CDR1 is DFQATT and CDR2 SNEGSKA (reference sequence). The sequenced part of the CDR3 DNA is TGCAGTGCTGATATAACCGGGACAGGCCAAGAGACC. Translation: CSADITGTGQET. The whole CDR3 region reads CSADITGTGQETQYF.

About this clone itself: The read halts 3 residues ahead of the CDR3 end, with the missing end drawn from the germline J gene. This chain uses TRBV20-1 with TRBJ1-1; the D gene is possibly TRBD1 (6 bases). CDR3 length: 13 amino acids. Per germline, CDR1 DFQATT and CDR2 SNEGSKA (reference sequence). Incomplete CDR3 DNA: TGCAGTGCAACAAAACAGGGACCCCCCGAC. Translated, it gives CSATKQGPPD. The CDR3 in full is CSATKQGPPDAFF.

This clone was seen a handful of times. The read finishes 3 residues shy of the CDR3 end, and the germline J gene is used to complete it. The V gene is TRBV19, the J gene TRBJ2-5, with 7 bases identical to TRBD2. Germline values: CDR1 LNHDA, CDR2 SQIVND (reference sequence). The CDR3 runs to 15 residues. The junction had 8 bases not matched to a gene; V was cut back by 2 bases and J by 5 bases. The CDR3: CASSIKGGSRETQYF. Partial CDR3 DNA: TGTGCCAGTAGTATAAAGGGCGGGAGTAGGGAGACC.

This clone was counted many times. The missing CDR3 end, 3 residues past where the read stops, is filled in from the germline J gene. V gene TRBV7-2 combines with J gene TRBJ1-6; the match to TRBD1 covers 11 bases. Germline trimming cut 4 bases from V and 12 bases from J; bases unmatched to any gene: 5. Germline V gene data show CDR1 as SGHTA and CDR2 as FQGNSA. The CDR3 totals 14 residues. The CDR3 DNA, read in part, is TGTGCCAGCAGCTCCAGGACAGGGGGCGGACCC. This encodes CASSSRTGGGP. The full CDR3 reads CASSSRTGGGPLHF.

This clone has just a few counts. The read falls 3 residues short of the CDR3 end, and the missing part is taken from the germline J gene. The chain combines TRBV20-1 with TRBJ2-7, with 7 positions matching TRBD1. Germline-derived CDR1 and CDR2 are DFQATT and SNEGSKA (reference sequence). The CDR3 has 15 residues. V lost 0 bases, J lost 3 bases, and 8 bases stayed unmatched. The covered CDR3 bases are TGCAGTGCTAGAGACCCCGACAGGGAACTCTACGAG. Its protein is CSARDPDRELYE. The whole CDR3 reads CSARDPDRELYEQYF.

About this clone itself: Read data end 3 residues before the CDR3 end; the end is taken from the germline J gene. The chain couples TRBV7-2 to TRBJ1-2; tentatively, D is TRBD1 (6 bases). The CDR3 has 14 amino acids. V lost 2 bases, J lost 4 bases, and 11 bases lay in between. Germline V gene lookup returns CDR1 SGHTA and CDR2 FQGNSA. The CDR3 sequence: CASSLITGTYGYTF. CDR3 bases read: TGTGCCAGCAGCTTAATCACAGGGACCTATGGC.

In regard to this clone: The CDR3 end lies 3 residues beyond the end of the read and is filled in from the germline J gene. The V gene is TRBV6-2 or TRBV6-3, the J gene TRBJ2-5; 9 nucleotides line up with TRBD2. The CDR3 loop spans 15 amino acids. Germline lookup yields CDR1 MNHEY and CDR2 SVGEGT. The junction had 6 bases not matched to a gene; V was cut back by 5 bases and J by 2 bases. This chain's CDR3 is CASSRPGLAQETQYF. Incomplete CDR3 DNA: TGTGCCAGCAGTCGTCCGGGACTAGCTCAAGAGACC.

CDR3 in amino acids: CASSPTNSEKLFF. CDR3 DNA (partial): TGTGCCAGCTCACCAACCAACTCCGAAAAA. The chain uses TRBV18 and TRBJ1-4; D not certain. The sequenced fragment ends 3 residues before the CDR3 boundary, so the rest is inferred from the germline J gene. Germline V CDR1 and CDR2: KGHSH, LQKENI. This CDR3 region has 13 residues. Trimming pared 2 bases from V and 8 bases from J, leaving 9 bases between.

This clone was found a few times. Read coverage stops 3 residues before the CDR3 terminus; the germline J gene supplies the remainder. The chain is built from TRBV18 and TRBJ1-1; 9 nucleotides align to TRBD1. The length of the CDR3 is 14 residues. Germline values: CDR1 KGHSH, CDR2 LQKENI. V trimming: 9 bases; J trimming: 5 bases; junction bases outside the gene matches: 10. CDR3 DNA, as far as it was read: TGTGCCAGTTGTACAGGGGGCCGAGGGACTGAA. This sequence encodes CASCTGGRGTE. The complete CDR3 protein is CASCTGGRGTEAFF.

Notes on this clone: The sequence runs out 3 residues before the end of the CDR3; the remainder is reconstructed from the germline J gene. J is TRBJ2-7 and V is TRBV7-2; 8 bases are shared with TRBD1. Germline lookup yields CDR1 SGHTA and CDR2 FQGNSA. Trimming cost V 1 base and J 4 bases; bases outside gene matches: 0. The CDR3 extends over 13 amino acids. The sequenced CDR3 bases are TGTGCCAGCAGCTTAGGGACAGGGTACGAG. Protein: CASSLGTGYE. The full CDR3 sequence reads CASSLGTGYEQYF.

There are many counts of this clone. The CDR3 goes on 3 residues after the read ends, and that part is filled in from the germline J gene. This chain uses TRBV5-6 with TRBJ2-3; TRBD2 matches at 7 bases. CDR3 length: 15 amino acids. The germline gives CDR1 SGHDT, CDR2 YYEEEE. J gave up 8 bases and V 0 bases, and 9 bases lay outside the gene matches. The CDR3 sequence is CASSLVGGGEVTQYF. CDR3 DNA, as far as it was read: TGTGCCAGCAGCTTGGTCGGCGGGGGTGAAGTTACG.

Comments on this clone: Read coverage stops 3 residues before the CDR3 terminus; the germline J gene supplies the remainder. The rearrangement links TRBV18 to TRBJ2-7; 9 bases are shared with TRBD1. The germline V gene encodes CDR1 KGHSH and CDR2 LQKENI. The ends lost 4 bases at V and 5 bases at J; junction bases unmatched: 3. This CDR3 contains 13 residues. CDR3: CASSRDRADEQYF. Partial CDR3 DNA: TGTGCCAGCTCACGGGACAGGGCCGACGAG.

Concerning this clone: The missing CDR3 end, 3 residues past where the read stops, is filled in from the germline J gene. The rearrangement uses TRBV19 and TRBJ2-2; D remains ambiguous. The CDR3 runs to 13 residues. V lost 1 base, J lost 8 bases, and 8 bases lay in between. Looked up from germline, CDR1 is LNHDA and CDR2 is SQIVND (reference sequence). The covered CDR3 bases are TGTGCCAGTAGTATAGGCTTAGGGGGGGAG. This translates into CASSIGLGGE. The CDR3 reads in full as CASSIGLGGELFF.

A note on this clone: The read finishes 3 residues shy of the CDR3 end, and the germline J gene is used to complete it. The rearrangement joins TRBV19 to TRBJ2-3; D call uncertain. CDR3 length: 14 residues. CDR1 is LNHDA, CDR2 SQIVND, per germline (reference sequence). The V gene lost 3 bases and the J gene lost 4 bases, with 11 bases spanning the gap. The DNA read from the CDR3 is TGTGCCAGTAGTATGATAGCCCTCTCAGATACG. This translates into CASSMIALSDT. The entire CDR3 sequence reads CASSMIALSDTQYF.

Ten or more counts support this clone. The sequence runs out 3 residues before the end of the CDR3; the remainder is reconstructed from the germline J gene. The chain combines TRBV29-1 with TRBJ1-2, with TRBD1 matching over 7 bases. The CDR3 has 14 amino acids. Per germline, CDR1 SQVTM and CDR2 ANQGSEA. Trimming cost V 4 bases and J 5 bases; bases outside gene matches: 10. CDR3 in amino acids: CSVVGWAGGYGYTF. The part of the CDR3 DNA that was read is TGCAGCGTTGTAGGTTGGGCAGGGGGTTATGGC.

This clone was seen a few times. Read coverage stops 3 residues before the CDR3 terminus; the germline J gene supplies the remainder. V and J are TRBV30 and TRBJ2-6, with 16 bases that match TRBD2. This CDR3 spans 21 amino acids. V lost 1 base and J lost 2; bases outside the gene matches: 11. The germline V gene encodes CDR1 GTSNPN and CDR2 SVGIG (reference sequence). The covered CDR3 bases are TGTGCCTGGAGTGAAAAATACTTTGGGACTAGCGGGAGGGCTGGGGCCAACGTC. It is translated as CAWSEKYFGTSGRAGANV. The complete CDR3 sequence is CAWSEKYFGTSGRAGANVLTF. Combining the CDR3 with reference TRBV30 and TRBJ2-6 gives the whole variable domain SQTIHQWPATLVQPVGSPLSLECTVEGTSNPNLYWYRQAAGRGLQLLFYSVGIGQISSEVPQNLSASRPQDRQFILSSKKLLLSDSGFYLCAWSEKYFGTSGRAGANVLTFGAGSRLTVL.

A word on this clone: Read sequence stops 3 residues before the CDR3 end, and the germline J gene provides the missing end. The chain links TRBV6-2 or TRBV6-3 to TRBJ2-1, with D tentatively TRBD2 (5 bases). The ends were cut back, 3 bases at V and 7 bases at J, with 16 bases in the middle. The CDR3 spans 15 residues. The V gene's germline CDR1 is MNHEY and CDR2 SVGEGT. CDR3 sequence: CASSYYWASRNEQFF. The sequenced part of the CDR3 DNA is TGTGCCAGCAGTTATTATTGGGCTAGCAGGAATGAG.

The sample holds a few counts of this clone. The read falls 3 residues short of the CDR3 end, and the missing part is taken from the germline J gene. The gene calls are TRBV10-3 and TRBJ1-6; D not resolved. The CDR3 contains 13 residues. V was clipped by 0 bases and J by 9 bases, with 6 bases between them. The germline V gene has CDR1 ENHRY and CDR2 SYGVKD. CDR3 DNA (partial): TGTGCCATCAGTGAGTCGAACGGTTCACCC. Amino acids: CAISESNGSP. The CDR3 reads in full as CAISESNGSPLHF.

With respect to this clone: The CDR3 end lies 3 residues beyond the end of the read and is filled in from the germline J gene. This chain joins TRBV7-9 and TRBJ1-5; tentatively, D is TRBD1 (5 bases). Trimming cost V 1 base and J 7 bases, with 11 bases left between them. CDR3 length equals 14 residues. Germline CDR1 SEHNR, CDR2 FQNEAQ (reference sequence). Incomplete CDR3 DNA: TGTGCCAGCAGCTTAGAGGGGAAGGCGCAGCCC. As protein: CASSLEGKAQP. The whole CDR3 protein reads CASSLEGKAQPQHF.

This clone was observed at least ten times. The CDR3 end lies 3 residues beyond the end of the read and is filled in from the germline J gene. The chain employs TRBV4-1 and TRBJ2-1; 9 bases align to TRBD2. This CDR3 spans 16 amino acids. Trimming cost V 2 bases and J 4 bases; bases outside gene matches: 6. The germline CDR1 and CDR2 sequences are MGHRA and YSYEKL. The chain's CDR3 is CASSQMGLAEYNEQFF. Partial CDR3 DNA: TGCGCCAGCAGCCAAATGGGACTAGCCGAGTACAATGAG.

On this clone: The DNA ends 3 residues before the CDR3 does, and the rest of the CDR3 is filled in from the germline J gene. V usage is TRBV7-2 and J usage is TRBJ2-1, with 10 bases fitting TRBD2. Germline CDR1 is SGHTA and CDR2 is FQGNSA. V lost 5 bases, J lost 4 bases, and 5 bases stayed unmatched. This CDR3 comprises 15 residues. CDR3 bases read: TGTGCCAGCAGCGAGACTAGCGGGTTTTACAATGAG. Translated: CASSETSGFYNE. The CDR3, in full, reads CASSETSGFYNEQFF.

Worth noting for this clone: With the read ending 3 residues before the CDR3 end, the germline J gene is used to fill in that end. The V gene is TRBV2, the J gene TRBJ2-3; D is unresolved. The CDR3 contains 16 residues. Germline V gene sequence: CDR1 SNHLY, CDR2 FYNNEI. V lost 2 bases and J lost 0, with 12 bases in between. The CDR3 region is CASSEIAASSTDTQYF. Partial CDR3 DNA: TGTGCCAGCAGTGAAATTGCGGCCTCTAGCACAGATACG. The full variable domain, in which reference TRBV2 and TRBJ2-3 provide the parts outside the CDR3, is EPEVTQTPSHQVTQMGQEVILRCVPISNHLYFYWYRQILGQKVEFLVSFYNNEISEKSEIFDDQFSVERPDGSNFTLKIRSTKLEDSAMYFCASSEIAASSTDTQYFGPGTRLTVL.

This clone has only a few counts. The CDR3 end falls 3 residues outside the read, so it is completed with the germline J gene. V is TRBV19 and J is TRBJ2-3, with 10 positions matching TRBD1. The trim removed 6 bases at V and 7 bases at J, leaving 10 bases unmatched. This CDR3 comprises 15 residues. CDR1 is LNHDA and CDR2 is SQIVND in the germline V gene (reference sequence). CDR3 DNA (partial): TGTGCCAGTAGGCCAGGACAGGGGGTCTTCAATACG. Its protein is CASRPGQGVFNT. The CDR3 in its entirety is CASRPGQGVFNTQYF.

As concerns this clone: The read stops 3 residues short of the end of the CDR3; the missing end is completed from the germline J gene. The chain combines TRBV19 with TRBJ2-3; D is unclear. The germline gives CDR1 LNHDA, CDR2 SQIVND (reference sequence). V lost 5 bases, J lost 0 bases, and 9 bases lay in between. The CDR3 totals 14 residues. CDR3 protein: CASSYTASTDTQYF. The part of the CDR3 DNA that was read is TGTGCCAGTAGTTATACAGCTAGCACAGATACG.

This clone was counted a few times. The missing CDR3 end, 3 residues past where the read stops, is filled in from the germline J gene. The rearrangement joins TRBV5-1 to TRBJ2-3; D is possibly TRBD1 (5 bases). The CDR3 is 13 amino acids. The V end was cut by 4 bases, the J end by 4 bases, with 10 bases between. Germline CDR1 is SGHRS and CDR2 is YFSETQ. The CDR3 bases that were read are TGCGCCAGCAGCCACTGGGGCCCAGATACG. It specifies CASSHWGPDT. The complete CDR3 protein is CASSHWGPDTQYF.

As regards this clone: The read falls 3 residues short of the CDR3 end, and the missing part is taken from the germline J gene. This chain connects TRBV19 to TRBJ2-1; unclear D gene. This CDR3 comprises 10 residues. The germline V and J ends were trimmed by 5 bases and 8 bases, with 4 bases remaining between them. The germline V gene has CDR1 LNHDA and CDR2 SQIVND (reference sequence). CDR3 amino acids: CASSHYEQFF. The sequenced CDR3 bases are TGTGCCAGTAGTCACTATGAG.

This clone appeared many times. The CDR3 bases that were read are TGTGCCAGCCGACAGGCTTCAAGCTCCTACGAG. Translating gives CASRQASSSYE. From start to end, the CDR3 is CASRQASSSYEQYF. This rearrangement joins TRBV2 to TRBJ2-7, with a possible D match to TRBD1 (6 bases). The CDR3 end is not reached by the read, which stops 3 residues before it; the germline J gene fills it in. Per germline, CDR1 SNHLY and CDR2 FYNNEI. Trimming shortened V by 8 bases and J by 0 bases, and 14 bases separated the two germline ends. The CDR3 extends over 14 amino acids. The entire variable domain, with the rest obtained from reference TRBV2 and TRBJ2-7, is as follows: EPEVTQTPSHQVTQMGQEVILRCVPISNHLYFYWYRQILGQKVEFLVSFYNNEISEKSEIFDDQFSVERPDGSNFTLKIRSTKLEDSAMYFCASRQASSSYEQYFGPGTRLTVT.

On this clone: The read halts 3 residues ahead of the CDR3 end, with the missing end drawn from the germline J gene. The V and J genes are TRBV19 and TRBJ1-1, with D perhaps matching TRBD1 (6 bases). The ends were cut back, 7 bases at V and 6 bases at J, with 18 bases in the middle. Germline CDR1 reads LNHDA; CDR2 reads SQIVND (reference sequence). The CDR3 contains 14 residues. CDR3 protein: CASTQKDSFAEAFF. CDR3 bases read: TGTGCCAGTACCCAAAAGGACAGTTTCGCTGAA.

This clone came up a few times. The CDR3 end is not reached by the read, which stops 3 residues before it; the germline J gene fills it in. The genes are TRBV20-1 and TRBJ2-1; D gene ambiguous. This CDR3 is 15 amino acids long. Germline V gene lookup returns CDR1 DFQATT and CDR2 SNEGSKA (reference sequence). V was shortened by 0 bases and J by 4 bases, with 13 bases between the two germline ends. CDR3 region: CSARDQARKYNEQFF. The part of the CDR3 DNA that was read is TGCAGTGCTAGAGATCAGGCCAGAAAATACAATGAG.